Shown below are 22 T cell receptor beta chains from a single sample sequenced in a study of T cell repertoires in cytomegalovirus infection. Their specific antigens are unknown. TCRdb called the reads again in MiXCR, with one record for every CDR3 protein. The sample records 650,000 to 900,000 distinct CDR3 sequences, about 31% being singletons. Sample: cultured CD8+ T cells from PBMCs, taken from culture after CMV antigen stimulation. Receptor source: a human donor in good health (CMV status not recorded). Some clones in this sample may be carry-over from other donors' samples.

This clonotype showed up just a few times. The chain carries TRBV28 and TRBJ2-7; the match to TRBD2 covers 11 bases. The J segment lost 7 bases and the V segment lost 2 bases, leaving 7 bases of the junction unmatched. The CDR3 length is 15 residues. Germline V lookup: CDR1 MDHEN, CDR2 SYDVKM. DNA for the CDR3: TGTGCCAGCAGTTTAACTAGCGGGGGATCACCAGAGCAGTACGTC. Residues: CASSLTSGGSPEQYV.

This sequence joins TRBV7-9 and TRBJ1-2; D is ambiguous. This CDR3 has 13 amino acids. Germline assignment: CDR1 SEHNR and CDR2 FQNEAQ (reference sequence). V was cut by 7 bases and J by 0 bases, with 9 bases left in between. CDR3 in DNA: TGTGCCAGCAAACCGCCCTCTAACTATGGCTACACCTTC. Amino acid sequence: CASKPPSNYGYTF.

This clonotype was seen ten or more times. The J gene is TRBJ1-5, the V gene TRBV7-8; 7 bases are a match to TRBD1. V lost 5 bases, J lost 0 bases, and 7 bases stayed unmatched. The germline gives CDR1 SGHVS, CDR2 FQNEAQ. The CDR3 spans 16 residues. CDR3 sequence reads: CASSLFGTDSNQPQHF. The CDR3 bases are TGTGCCAGCAGCCTTTTCGGGACAGATAGCAATCAGCCCCAGCATTTT. The complete variable domain, with remaining parts taken from reference TRBV7-8 and TRBJ1-5, reads GAGVSQSPRYKVAKRGQDVALRCDPISGHVSLFWYQQALGQGPEFLTYFQNEAQLDKSGLPSDRFFAERPEGSVSTLKIQRTQQEDSAVYLCASSLFGTDSNQPQHFGDGTRLSIL.

The chain has TRBV7-4 and TRBJ2-1; 10 positions match TRBD2. CDR3 length: 17 amino acids. V lost 0 bases to trimming and J lost 5 bases; unmatched junction nucleotides: 7. CDR1 SGHVT and CDR2 SQSDAQ come from the germline V gene. The CDR3 sequence: CASSLAERGGWDNEQFF. In nucleotides, the CDR3 is TGTGCCAGCAGCTTAGCGGAGCGGGGGGGCTGGGACAATGAGCAGTTCTTC.

The rearrangement links TRBV19 to TRBJ1-1; D gene unclear. Trimming left V 2 bases short and J 10 bases short, with 8 bases between. Germline-derived CDR1 and CDR2 are LNHDA and SQIVND (reference sequence). This CDR3 is built from 11 residues. In DNA, the CDR3 is TGTGCCAGTAGTATACCCAGAGGAGCTTTCTTT. Translated, it gives CASSIPRGAFF.

J is TRBJ2-1 and V is TRBV29-1; possible D gene TRBD1, 5 bases. Germline CDR1 reads SQVTM; CDR2 reads ANQGSEA. The CDR3 is 13 amino acids. V lost 6 bases to trimming and J lost 4 bases, with 13 bases between them. This CDR3 reads CSVDSNPYNEQFF. The CDR3 bases are TGCAGCGTAGACAGCAATCCGTACAATGAGCAGTTCTTC.

This clonotype was detected a few times. The chain uses TRBV7-9 and TRBJ2-1, with D perhaps assigned TRBD1 or TRBD2 (5 bases each). Germline CDR1 and CDR2: SEHNR and FQNEAQ (reference sequence). Trimming left V 5 bases short and J 5 bases short, with 16 bases between. This CDR3 spans 15 amino acids. CDR3 sequence reads: CASSVPGPVHNEQFF. CDR3 bases: TGTGCCAGCAGCGTCCCGGGACCTGTACACAATGAGCAGTTCTTC.

This clonotype showed up just a few times. CDR3 amino acids: CASSEALRRGADYGYTF. The CDR3 bases are TGTGCCAGCAGTGAAGCGCTTAGACGCGGGGCAGATTATGGCTACACCTTC. The chain carries TRBV2 and TRBJ1-2, with D possibly being TRBD1 (5 bases). There are 17 residues in the CDR3. From germline, CDR1 is SNHLY and CDR2 FYNNEI. Trimming shortened V by 0 bases and J by 5 bases, and 19 bases separated the two germline ends.

This clonotype showed up just a few times. The rearrangement joins TRBV10-2 to TRBJ2-4; a weak D match, TRBD1 (6 bases). V was pared by 1 base and J by 0 bases, with 7 bases between. This CDR3 region has 15 residues. The germline gives CDR1 WSHSY, CDR2 SAAADI. Here the CDR3 DNA reads TGCGCCAGCAGTGAGTTCAGGGGAGCCAAAAACATTCAGTACTTC. Amino acids: CASSEFRGAKNIQYF.

This clonotype showed up just a few times. The chain links TRBV18 to TRBJ1-5; TRBD1 agrees at 9 bases. The V segment lost 0 bases and the J segment 4 bases; nucleotides outside the gene matches: 1. CDR1 is KGHSH, CDR2 LQKENI, per germline. The CDR3 contains 15 residues. The CDR3 region has the DNA TGTGCCAGCTCACCACCGGACAGGGGAAATCAGCCCCAGCATTTT. Translation: CASSPPDRGNQPQHF.

This clonotype turned up a few times. The chain couples TRBV18 to TRBJ2-2, with D possibly being TRBD1 (6 bases). The CDR3 totals 16 residues. The germline V gene has CDR1 KGHSH and CDR2 LQKENI. Trimming removed 2 bases at V and 3 bases at J, with 13 bases between. This CDR3 is CASSPGAAGDTGELFF. The CDR3 nucleotides read TGTGCCAGCTCACCAGGGGCAGCAGGGGACACCGGGGAGCTGTTTTTT.

This clonotype was observed at least ten times. CDR3 in DNA: TGTGCCAGCAGCGTATCGGGCCTAACCTACGAGCAGTACGTC. Amino acid sequence: CASSVSGLTYEQYV. The chain is built from TRBV7-3 and TRBJ2-7; no reliable D call. CDR1 is SGHTA and CDR2 is FQGTGA in the germline V gene. The CDR3 contains 14 residues. Trimming took 5 bases from V and 2 from J, leaving 13 bases between them.

V is TRBV27 and J is TRBJ2-2, with D perhaps TRBD2 (6 bases). Trimming stripped 3 bases from V and 1 base from J, with 15 bases between. CDR3 size: 17 residues. Germline values: CDR1 MNHEY, CDR2 SMNVEV (reference sequence). This CDR3 is CASSFSYVGGNTGELFF. The CDR3 nucleotides read TGTGCCAGCAGTTTCAGCTACGTGGGGGGGAACACCGGGGAGCTGTTTTTT.

V and J are TRBV6-1 and TRBJ2-1; 7 nucleotides match TRBD1. The germline CDR1 and CDR2 sequences are MNHNS and SASEGT. With 0 bases clipped from V and 4 bases from J, the junction kept 15 bases outside the gene matches. The CDR3 extends over 19 amino acids. The CDR3 spells CASSEARGGTITKYNEQFF. The CDR3 DNA reads TGTGCCAGCAGTGAAGCGAGAGGGGGCACAATAACCAAGTACAATGAGCAGTTCTTC.

This clonotype was seen a handful of times. This rearrangement joins TRBV25-1 to TRBJ1-1, with 7 bases identical to TRBD1. V trimming: 3 bases; J trimming: 1 base; junction bases outside the gene matches: 5. The length of the CDR3 is 15 residues. CDR1 and CDR2 from the germline V gene are MGHDK and SYGVNS. The DNA for the CDR3 is TGTGCCAGCAGTGATCCGGGACAGACGAACACTGAAGCTTTCTTT. Protein: CASSDPGQTNTEAFF.

This clonotype has a handful of counts. This chain links TRBV4-1 with TRBJ1-2, with D perhaps TRBD1 (5 bases). This CDR3 contains 13 residues. V was clipped by 6 bases and J by 1 base, with 9 bases between them. CDR1 and CDR2 from the germline V gene are MGHRA and YSYEKL. CDR3 residues: CASRGTINYGYTF. The CDR3 bases are TGCGCCAGCAGAGGGACCATTAACTATGGCTACACCTTC.

In this sample, this clonotype turned up many times. V and J are TRBV4-1 and TRBJ1-1, with TRBD1 matching 7 bases. Germline V gene data show CDR1 as MGHRA and CDR2 as YSYEKL. CDR3 length: 14 residues. V was clipped by 0 bases and J by 7 bases; unmatched bases: 5. CDR3 sequence reads: CASSQDKRDSEAFF. The CDR3 nucleotides read TGCGCCAGCAGCCAAGACAAGCGGGACAGTGAAGCTTTCTTT.

This clonotype appeared a single time. Given a much more abundant clone one base away, this may be a read error. The J gene is TRBJ2-3, the V gene TRBV7-8; D assignment may be TRBD1 or TRBD2 (5 bases each). Trimming pared 4 bases from V and 1 base from J, leaving 18 bases between. Germline V gene data show CDR1 as SGHVS and CDR2 as FQNEAQ. CDR3 length: 17 amino acids. CDR3 loop: CASSSWVLVGGTDTQYF. In DNA form, the CDR3 reads TGTGCCAGCAGCTCGTGGGTACTAGTGGGGGGCACAGATACGCAGTATTTT.

The DNA of the CDR3 is TGTGCCAGCAGCTTGGCATGGGACGGTATGAACACTGAAGCTTTCTTT. This gives the protein CASSLAWDGMNTEAFF. The rearrangement joins TRBV5-4 to TRBJ1-1; TRBD1 might be the D (5 bases). With 0 bases removed from V and 0 bases from J, the gap between germline ends came to 12 bases. The CDR3 has 16 amino acids. Germline values: CDR1 SGHNT, CDR2 YYREEE (reference sequence). The entire variable domain, with the rest obtained from reference TRBV5-4 and TRBJ1-1, is as follows: ETGVTQSPTHLIKTRGQQVTLRCSSQSGHNTVSWYQQALGQGPQFIFQYYREEENGRGNFPPRFSGLQFPNYSSELNVNALELDDSALYLCASSLAWDGMNTEAFFGQGTRLTVV.

This clonotype was observed a handful of times. The chain has TRBV7-8 and TRBJ1-2, with a weak D call TRBD1 (5 bases). Germline lookup yields CDR1 SGHVS and CDR2 FQNEAQ. The CDR3 totals 13 residues. V was pared by 4 bases and J by 4 bases, with 10 bases between. CDR3: CASSSGRAYGYTF. CDR3 DNA: TGTGCCAGCAGCTCTGGCAGGGCCTATGGCTACACCTTC.

The chain uses TRBV6-6 and TRBJ1-1; D possibly corresponds to TRBD1 (5 bases). CDR3 length: 13 residues. Trimming took 0 bases from V and 7 from J, leaving 9 bases between them. CDR1 is MNHNY and CDR2 is SVGAGI in the germline V gene (reference sequence). The CDR3 reads CASSYSGAGEAFF. The CDR3 nucleotides are TGTGCCAGCAGTTACTCTGGGGCAGGTGAAGCTTTCTTT.

The chain carries TRBV4-1 and TRBJ2-7, with D unclear. There are 15 residues in the CDR3. Deletions cut 1 base from V and 4 bases from J, with 14 bases between. Germline V gene lookup returns CDR1 MGHRA and CDR2 YSYEKL. CDR3 in DNA: TGCGCCAGCAGCCAAGTTGTGCAGAACCAATACGAGCAGTACTTC. It translates to CASSQVVQNQYEQYF.